This T cell receptor beta chain was sequenced for a study of cytomegalovirus exposure and HLA in healthy donors. The study's findings and limits: The classifier was said to identify cytomegalovirus status with high specificity and sensitivity. The authors listed 180 or so TCR beta chains as cytomegalovirus-associated. The CMV antigen specificity of a few CMV-associated chains was confirmed through in vitro analysis. Rare sequences made up most TCRs, while some public TCRs were found in many donors.

V shed 3 bases and J 6 bases; nucleotides not matched to a gene: 4. The CDR3 is 14 amino acids. Germline V lookup: CDR1 SGDLS, CDR2 YYNGEE. On this clone: No antigen is known for it.

Profiled with immunoSEQ multiplex PCR; TCRdb holds only in-frame clones, not every one. The data show 170,000 or so clones, 80% to 85% seen once. Sample: PBMCs. The TCR originated in a woman aged 18-35 years in good health and CMV-seropositive. V is TRBV9 and J is TRBJ2-3, with 10 positions matching TRBD2. The CDR3: CASSGPLAGDTQYF. The CDR3 DNA reads TGTGCCAGCAGCGGCCCACTAGCGGGGGATACGCAGTATTTT.